This T cell receptor beta chain was captured in a study of blood T cell repertoires in COVID-19 (TCRdb year 2020). About the study as a whole: Samples covering the acute and convalescent phases of COVID-19 were provided by collaborators in the United States, Italy and Spain. The material from the prospective study consisted of cDNA or gDNA derived from T cells, B-cell-depleted T cells, or PBMCs. The samples were drawn from the first 160 participants of the ongoing ImmuneRACE study and from roughly 1,300 subjects provided by 6 global collaborators. The repertoires were made available in a free public database intended to serve as a resource for research on the immune response to SARS-CoV-2. Sample metadata almost always included a de-identified subject ID, COVID-19 status, age in years and sex. Deeply sampled blood TCRbeta repertoires from subjects exposed to, actively infected with, or recovered from COVID-19 were included in the dataset. HLA class I and class II types, where available, came from metadata supplied by the sample provider rather than from assay-based typing.

The germline V gene sets CDR1 to ENHRY and CDR2 to SYGVKD. The germline ends are 10 bases apart after V is trimmed by 0 bases and J by 7 bases. CDR3 length: 13 amino acids, cysteine to phenylalanine. CDR3 DNA is the only sequence kept; it has 39 bases, read in frame from the first base. Participants in the prospective study were enrolled through a virtual design, were aged about 18 to 89 years, and lived in approximately 25 United States geographic areas. In the prospective study, cohorts were assigned on the basis of participant-reported clinical history obtained from a screening survey and a study questionnaire. Recovered participants in ImmuneRACE Cohort 3 were defined as having two consecutive negative NP/OP PCR tests, clearance from a healthcare professional, or resolution of symptoms. In the prospective study, mobile phlebotomists collected whole blood, serum and a nasopharyngeal or oropharyngeal swab from each participant. Additional blood draws and questionnaires over an approximately two-month period could optionally be provided by prospective study participants. Before DNA extraction, prospective study blood samples were shipped either frozen or at room temperature.

TCRbeta CDR3 regions were amplified from genomic DNA by means of the immunoSEQ Assay, a bias-controlled multiplex PCR. The published analysis was carried out like this. The number of nucleated cells in each sample was estimated from the amplification of reference gene primers within the assay. To quantify the absolute abundance of each unique TCRbeta CDR3 rearrangement, sequence reads were collapsed and filtered. For each sample, productive Simpson clonality was calculated as the square root of Simpson's diversity index over productive rearrangements. The table was pulled from immuneACCESS by TCRdb, which kept in-frame rearrangements only. Such tables lose some clones; where checked, under half of the loss comes from unresolved V genes, and the rest has no known cause. The D gene and trimming were derived from the DNA, and the V and J assignments and clone size from that table. The sample table shows about 310,000 clones, and just under 90% are seen once. The ten largest clones represent roughly a tenth of the sample.

Results and caveats for the whole study, not just this receptor: The amount of clinical and demographic metadata varied by source and participant and was provided uncurated.

Concerning this clone: Its specific antigen is unknown. Base qualities are not at hand, and no much larger clone is one base apart.

Sequenced sample: PBMCs or T cells enriched from blood (not recorded which). Rearrangement joined TRBV10-3 to TRBJ2-7; the D segment could be TRBD2, given 5 matching bases. This clonotype originated in a woman aged 30 to 39 who had recovered from COVID-19. The nucleotide sequence reads as follows: TGTGCCATCAGTGAGTCGGGGAGAACAGAGCAGTACTTC. Translated, it gives CAISESGRTEQYF.